The T cell receptor (beta chain) described here comes from a study of lung T cells in sarcoidosis with Löfgren's syndrome. Trimming took 5 bases from V and 1 from J; bases not matched to a gene: 10. Germline CDR1 and CDR2: SEHNR and FQNEAQ (reference sequence). The CDR3 has 16 amino acids. TCRdb passed the reads through MiXCR, listing each CDR3 protein once. The sample holds more than 50,000 distinct CDR3 sequences, less than 25% seen once. This clonotype was counted ten times or more. Its matching antigen is unknown. General study findings and limits: Multiple Löfgren's syndrome patients reportedly shared TRAV12-1 and TRBV2 CDR3 motifs, suggesting public CD4+ TCRs.

The chain couples TRBV7-9 to TRBJ1-1; 7 positions agree with TRBD1. The receptor comes from a human donor with sarcoidosis (Löfgren's syndrome or another form), or a control subject (not recorded which). The sample comprised CD4+ T cells from PBMCs. The CDR3 region has the DNA TGTGCCAGCAGCCCGAAAGGGGGGACAGAGAACACTGAAGCTTTCTTT. Translating it yields CASSPKGGTENTEAFF.